The sequence of this T cell receptor beta chain was determined in a study of blood T cell repertoires in COVID-19. Using immunoSEQ multiplex PCR, the repertoire was profiled, and TCRdb retains in-frame clones only, with some absent. Of a few hundred thousand clones listed, over 75% were seen once; the top ten hold over 0.8%. Participant ages covered about 18 to 95 years across some 25 US areas. Which cohort a participant joined came from the clinical history participants gave. Recovery meant two consecutive negative NP/OP PCR tests, professional clearance, or resolved symptoms. The CDR3 totals 13 residues. V was clipped by 9 bases and J by 2 bases, with 10 bases between them. Germline V gene sequence: CDR1 KGHDR, CDR2 SFDVKD.

This sequence was found in a woman aged 30 to 39 who had recovered from COVID-19. This chain links TRBV24-1 with TRBJ2-1, with D unclear. The sample consisted of PBMCs or T cells enriched from blood (not recorded which). CDR3 in amino acids: CATQRNTYNEQFF. The CDR3 DNA is TGTGCCACCCAGCGAAACACCTACAATGAGCAGTTCTTC.